This T cell receptor (beta chain) was recovered during a study of cytomegalovirus exposure and HLA in healthy donors. The wider study: An earlier analysis found around 120 million unique TCR beta sequences from around 180 million T cells. Study-level results: Later work showed greater clonal expansion in HLA-associated TCR beta chains than in equally common others. Analysis was carried out at a later point, and it linked a missense DCLRE1C variant to TCR beta V- and J-gene trimming.

13 Jbeta primers and 60 Vbeta primers were used for the PCR. The repertoire was sequenced with immunoSEQ multiplex PCR; TCRdb's copy has only in-frame clones and lacks some. The table lists 70,000 or so clones. Trimming cost V 5 bases and J 7 bases; bases outside gene matches: 4. The length of the CDR3 is 13 residues. Germline V CDR1 and CDR2: SGHKS, YYEKEE (reference sequence). As concerns this clone: Its antigen remains unknown.

V gene TRBV5-5 combines with J gene TRBJ1-4, with 8 bases lining up with TRBD1. The specimen was PBMCs. The sequence was obtained from a man aged 35-49 years in good health and CMV-seronegative. The CDR3 here is CASSTGGSEKLFF. In DNA form, the CDR3 reads TGTGCCAGCAGTACAGGGGGGTCTGAAAAACTGTTTTTT.